This T cell receptor beta chain was sequenced in a study of a mutant IDH1 vaccine in newly diagnosed glioma. As for the study in general: Each patient was administered eight vaccinations, scheduled in weeks 1, 3, 5, 7, 11, 15, 19 and 23. Either 4-6 weeks after radiotherapy alone or alongside temozolomide, vaccination was begun. Males made up approximately 60% and females about 38% of treated patients, whose mean age was approximately 44 years.

Time point defined: week 5, during vaccination. Doses comprised 300 ug of mutant IDH1 20-mer peptide each, plus topical imiquimod. The repertoire was sequenced with immunoSEQ multiplex PCR; TCRdb's copy has only in-frame clones and lacks some. Of approximately 80,000 clones listed, 75% to 95% are singletons. The sample holds one count of this clone. Antigen: not known. Sequenced here: PBMCs, sampled from a glioma patient whose treatment included an IDH1 peptide vaccine. This sequence originates from a woman aged 45-60 years with glioma.

CDR3 bases: TGCGCCAGCAGCTTGGGGGAACCCACAGATACGCAGTATTTT. Residues: CASSLGEPTDTQYF. V gene TRBV5-1 combines with J gene TRBJ2-3; D gene ambiguous. Germline-derived CDR1 and CDR2 are SGHRS and YFSETQ. This CDR3 region has 14 residues. V lost 0 bases to trimming and J lost 2 bases, with 7 bases between them. Using reference TRBV5-1 and TRBJ2-3 for the parts outside the CDR3, the full variable domain is KAGVTQTPRYLIKTRGQQVTLSCSPISGHRSVSWYQQTPGQGLQFLFEYFSETQRNKGNFPGRFSGRQFSNSRSEMNVSTLELGDSALYLCASSLGEPTDTQYFGPGTRLTVL.